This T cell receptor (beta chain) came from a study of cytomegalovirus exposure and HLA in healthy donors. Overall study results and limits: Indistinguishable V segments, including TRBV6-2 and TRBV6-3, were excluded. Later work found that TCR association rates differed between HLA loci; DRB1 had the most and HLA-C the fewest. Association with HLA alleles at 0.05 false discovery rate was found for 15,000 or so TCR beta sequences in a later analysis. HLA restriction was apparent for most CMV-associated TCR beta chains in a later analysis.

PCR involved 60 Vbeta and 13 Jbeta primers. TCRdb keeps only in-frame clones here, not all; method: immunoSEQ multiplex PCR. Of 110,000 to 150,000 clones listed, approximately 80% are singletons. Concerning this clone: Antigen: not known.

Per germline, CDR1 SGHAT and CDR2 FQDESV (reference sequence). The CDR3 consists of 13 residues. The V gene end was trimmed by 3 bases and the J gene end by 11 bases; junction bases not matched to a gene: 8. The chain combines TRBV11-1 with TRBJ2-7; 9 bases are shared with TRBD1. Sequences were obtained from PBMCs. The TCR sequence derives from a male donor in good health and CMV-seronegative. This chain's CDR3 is CASSFTGGSTKYF. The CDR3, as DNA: TGTGCCAGCAGCTTTACAGGGGGCTCTACGAAGTACTTC.